The entry below describes one T cell receptor beta chain. V lost 6 bases to trimming and J lost 4 bases; unmatched junction nucleotides: 8. This CDR3 comprises 15 residues. The germline gives CDR1 SGHAT, CDR2 FQNNGV. This table comes from immunoSEQ multiplex PCR, and its TCRdb copy is limited to in-frame clones, with some not included. Counted here are 700,000 to 950,000 clones, 96% occurring once; the ten biggest clones make up about 0.22%. It was CD45RO-negative cells, positively selected for CCR7, that made up naive CD8 cells, with terminally differentiated effector memory CD45RA+ cells excluded. The sample is drawn from a study of shared clonotypes between healthy human individuals.

Source material: naive CD8+ T cells sorted from blood. This TCR was sampled from a man aged 25-45 years in good health. The rearrangement uses TRBV11-2 and TRBJ2-1; 8 nucleotides agree with TRBD2. The CDR3 DNA reads as TGTGCCAGCAGACCACGGAGCGGGAGTTACAATGAGCAGTTCTTC. Protein sequence: CASRPRSGSYNEQFF.